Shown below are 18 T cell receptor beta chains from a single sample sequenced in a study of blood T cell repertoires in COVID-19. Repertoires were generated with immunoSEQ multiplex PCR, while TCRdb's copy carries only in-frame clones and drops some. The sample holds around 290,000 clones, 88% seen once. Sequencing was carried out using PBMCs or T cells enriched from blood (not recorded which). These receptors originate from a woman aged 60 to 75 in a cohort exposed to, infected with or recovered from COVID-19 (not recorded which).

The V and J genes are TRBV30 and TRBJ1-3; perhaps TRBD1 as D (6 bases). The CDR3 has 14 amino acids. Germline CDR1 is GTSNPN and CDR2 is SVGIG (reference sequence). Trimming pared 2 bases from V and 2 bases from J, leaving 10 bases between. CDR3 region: CAWSLQGAGNTIYF. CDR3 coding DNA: TGTGCCTGGAGTCTACAGGGTGCTGGAAACACCATATATTTT.

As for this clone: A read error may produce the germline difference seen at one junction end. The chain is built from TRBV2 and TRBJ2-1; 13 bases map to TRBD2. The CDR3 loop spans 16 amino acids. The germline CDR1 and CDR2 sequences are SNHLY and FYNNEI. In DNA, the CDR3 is TGTGCCAGCGGTGAAAGAGAACTAGCGGGAGGGGATGAGCAGTTCTTC. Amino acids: CASGERELAGGDEQFF.

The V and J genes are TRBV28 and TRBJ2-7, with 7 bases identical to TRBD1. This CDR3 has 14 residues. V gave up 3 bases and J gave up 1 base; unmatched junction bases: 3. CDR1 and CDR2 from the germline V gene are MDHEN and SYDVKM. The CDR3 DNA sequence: TGTGCCAGCAGTTTTGGACAGGTGTCCTACGAGCAGTACTTC. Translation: CASSFGQVSYEQYF.

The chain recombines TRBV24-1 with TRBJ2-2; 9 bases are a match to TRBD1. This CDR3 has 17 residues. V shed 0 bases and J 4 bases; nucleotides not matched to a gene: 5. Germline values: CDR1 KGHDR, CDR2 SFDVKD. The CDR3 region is CATSDLQDRGPTGELFF. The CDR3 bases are TGTGCCACCAGTGATTTGCAGGACAGGGGCCCCACCGGGGAGCTGTTTTTT.

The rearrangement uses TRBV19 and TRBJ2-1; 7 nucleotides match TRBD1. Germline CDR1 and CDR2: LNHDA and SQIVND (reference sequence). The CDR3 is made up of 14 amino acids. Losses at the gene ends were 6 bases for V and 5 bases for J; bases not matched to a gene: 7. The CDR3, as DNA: TGTGCCAGTAGACAACTCGGGACAGACAATGAGCAGTTCTTC. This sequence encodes CASRQLGTDNEQFF.

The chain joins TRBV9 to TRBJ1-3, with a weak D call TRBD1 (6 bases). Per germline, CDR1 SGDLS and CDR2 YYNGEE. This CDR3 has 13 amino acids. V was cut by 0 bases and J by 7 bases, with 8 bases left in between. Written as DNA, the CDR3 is TGTGCCAGCAGCGTAGCAGGGGTGAACACCATATATTTT. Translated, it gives CASSVAGVNTIYF.

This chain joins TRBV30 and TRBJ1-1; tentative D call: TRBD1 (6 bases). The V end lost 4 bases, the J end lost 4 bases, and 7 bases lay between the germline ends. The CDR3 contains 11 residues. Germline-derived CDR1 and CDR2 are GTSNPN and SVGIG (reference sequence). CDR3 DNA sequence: TGTGCCTGGACAGGGGCCACTGAAGCTTTCTTT. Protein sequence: CAWTGATEAFF.

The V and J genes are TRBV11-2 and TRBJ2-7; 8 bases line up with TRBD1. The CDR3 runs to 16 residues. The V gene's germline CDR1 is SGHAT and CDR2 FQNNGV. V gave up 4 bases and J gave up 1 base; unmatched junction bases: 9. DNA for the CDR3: TGTGCCAGCAGCTCCCCCGGGACAGGTGGGTCCTACGAGCAGTACTTC. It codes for CASSSPGTGGSYEQYF.

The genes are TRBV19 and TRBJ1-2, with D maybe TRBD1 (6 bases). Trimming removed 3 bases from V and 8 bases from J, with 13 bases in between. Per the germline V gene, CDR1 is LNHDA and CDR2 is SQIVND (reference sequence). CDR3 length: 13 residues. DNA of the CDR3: TGTGCCAGTAGTATGGTCTCCAGGGGCGGCTACACCTTC. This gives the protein CASSMVSRGGYTF. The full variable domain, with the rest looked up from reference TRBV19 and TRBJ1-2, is DGGITQSPKYLFRKEGQNVTLSCEQNLNHDAMYWYRQDPGQGLRLIYYSQIVNDFQKGDIAEGYSVSREKKESFPLTVTSAQKNPTAFYLCASSMVSRGGYTFGSGTRLTVV.

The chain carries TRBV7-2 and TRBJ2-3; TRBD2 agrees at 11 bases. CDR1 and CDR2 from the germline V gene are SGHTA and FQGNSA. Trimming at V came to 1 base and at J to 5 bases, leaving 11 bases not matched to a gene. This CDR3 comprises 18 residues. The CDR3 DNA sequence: TGTGCCAGCAGCTTAGGATTACTAGCGGGAGTTGGGGGAGATACGCAGTATTTT. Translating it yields CASSLGLLAGVGGDTQYF.

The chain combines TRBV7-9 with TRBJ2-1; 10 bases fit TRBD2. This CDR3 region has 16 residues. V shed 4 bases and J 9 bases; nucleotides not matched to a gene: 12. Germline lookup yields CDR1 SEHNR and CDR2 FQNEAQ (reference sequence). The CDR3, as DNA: TGTGCCAGCAGCTCTCCAGCGGGAGGGCGGGACAGTGAGCAGTTCTTC. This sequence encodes CASSSPAGGRDSEQFF.

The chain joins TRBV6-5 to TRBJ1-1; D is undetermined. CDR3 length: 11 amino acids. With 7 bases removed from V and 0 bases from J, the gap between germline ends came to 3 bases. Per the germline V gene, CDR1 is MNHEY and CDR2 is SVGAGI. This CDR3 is CASNMNTEAFF. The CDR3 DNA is TGTGCCAGCAACATGAACACTGAAGCTTTCTTT.

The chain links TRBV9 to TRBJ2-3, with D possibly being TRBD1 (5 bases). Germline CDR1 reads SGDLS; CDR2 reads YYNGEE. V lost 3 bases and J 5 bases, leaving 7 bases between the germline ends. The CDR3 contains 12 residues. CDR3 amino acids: CASSGQGDTQYF. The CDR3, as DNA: TGTGCCAGCAGCGGCCAGGGAGATACGCAGTATTTT.

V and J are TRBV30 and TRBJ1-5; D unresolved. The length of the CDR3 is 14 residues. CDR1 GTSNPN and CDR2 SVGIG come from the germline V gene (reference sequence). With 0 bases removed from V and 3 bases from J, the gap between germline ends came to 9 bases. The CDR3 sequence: CAWSVGQNNQPQHF. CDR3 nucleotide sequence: TGTGCCTGGAGTGTTGGGCAGAACAATCAGCCCCAGCATTTT.

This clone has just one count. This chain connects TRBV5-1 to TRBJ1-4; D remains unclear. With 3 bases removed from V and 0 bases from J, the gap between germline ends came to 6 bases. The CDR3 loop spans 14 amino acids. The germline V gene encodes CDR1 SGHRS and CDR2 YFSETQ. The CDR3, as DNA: TGCGCCAGCAGCTCCGGGACAACTAATGAAAAACTGTTTTTT. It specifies CASSSGTTNEKLFF.

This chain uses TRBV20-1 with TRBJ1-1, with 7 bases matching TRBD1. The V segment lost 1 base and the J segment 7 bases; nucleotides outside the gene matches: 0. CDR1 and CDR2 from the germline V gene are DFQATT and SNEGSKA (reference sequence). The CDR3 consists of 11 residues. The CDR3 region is CSARGQGEAFF. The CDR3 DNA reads TGCAGTGCTAGAGGACAGGGTGAAGCTTTCTTT.

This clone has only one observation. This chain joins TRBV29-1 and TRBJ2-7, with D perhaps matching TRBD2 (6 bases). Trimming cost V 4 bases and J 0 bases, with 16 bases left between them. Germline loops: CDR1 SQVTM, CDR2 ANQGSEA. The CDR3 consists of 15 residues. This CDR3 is CSVGGGNYASYEQYF. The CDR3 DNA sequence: TGCAGCGTTGGGGGAGGAAACTATGCCTCCTACGAGCAGTACTTC.

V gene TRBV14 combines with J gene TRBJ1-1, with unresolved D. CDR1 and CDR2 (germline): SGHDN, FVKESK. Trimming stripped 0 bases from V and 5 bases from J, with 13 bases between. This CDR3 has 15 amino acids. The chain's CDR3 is CASSQDRVGGTEAFF. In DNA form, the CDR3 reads TGTGCCAGCAGCCAAGATCGGGTCGGTGGTACTGAAGCTTTCTTT.